These 15 T cell receptor beta chains were all obtained from the same sample, sequenced in a study of cytomegalovirus exposure and HLA in healthy donors. Both 60 Vbeta primers and 13 Jbeta primers went into the PCR. Generated by immunoSEQ multiplex PCR, the TCRdb table keeps only in-frame clones and is missing some. The table has around 140,000 clones, 87% seen once; the top ten hold roughly 5.2%. Sequencing used PBMCs. The receptors were gathered from a woman aged 25 to 39 in good health and CMV-seronegative.

The chain uses TRBV7-9 and TRBJ2-2; the D gene is possibly TRBD2 (5 bases). The CDR3 has 13 amino acids. CDR1 SEHNR and CDR2 FQNEAQ come from the germline V gene (reference sequence). Trimming shortened V by 5 bases and J by 4 bases, and 8 bases separated the two germline ends. The CDR3 DNA reads as TGTGCCAGCAGCCCTGGACTCACCGGGGAGCTGTTTTTT. Translating it yields CASSPGLTGELFF.

The gene calls are TRBV4-3 and TRBJ2-3; 8 bases match TRBD2. CDR1 is LGHNA and CDR2 is YSLEER in the germline V gene. The length of the CDR3 is 15 residues. The trim removed 1 base at V and 5 bases at J, leaving 5 bases unmatched. Here the CDR3 DNA reads TGCGCCAGCAGCCAAGTCGTACTAGCGGAAGATACGCAGTATTTT. The encoded protein is CASSQVVLAEDTQYF.

The V and J genes are TRBV19 and TRBJ1-1; D remains unclear. Germline V gene sequence: CDR1 LNHDA, CDR2 SQIVND (reference sequence). The CDR3 covers 13 residues. Trimming shortened V by 3 bases and J by 1 base, and 6 bases separated the two germline ends. CDR3: CASSMNSNTEAFF. The CDR3 DNA is TGTGCCAGTAGTATGAACTCGAACACTGAAGCTTTCTTT.

The chain employs TRBV4-1 and TRBJ2-7; possibly TRBD1 for D (6 bases). Germline V CDR1 and CDR2: MGHRA, YSYEKL. V was pared by 0 bases and J by 2 bases, with 17 bases between. The CDR3 runs to 17 residues. CDR3 in amino acids: CASSQDRQLGDTYEQYF. CDR3 bases: TGCGCCAGCAGCCAAGATAGACAGCTGGGGGACACCTACGAGCAGTACTTC.

The rearrangement joins TRBV5-1 to TRBJ1-4; 7 positions match TRBD1. The CDR3 has 17 amino acids. Unmatched junction bases numbered 16, after V lost 5 bases and J lost 6 bases. Germline V gives CDR1 SGHRS, CDR2 YFSETQ. CDR3 in DNA: TGCGCCAGCAGGCGAGACGGGACAGCTCCGATGCATGAAAAACTGTTTTTT. Its protein is CASRRDGTAPMHEKLFF.

This rearrangement joins TRBV5-4 to TRBJ2-7, with a weak D call TRBD1 (5 bases). V lost 0 bases, J lost 3 bases, and 7 bases lay in between. There are 13 residues in the CDR3. Germline V CDR1 and CDR2: SGHNT, YYREEE (reference sequence). The CDR3 bases are TGTGCCAGCAGCTTGGAGCAGGGCTACGAGCAGTACTTC. Translating gives CASSLEQGYEQYF.

This chain connects TRBV19 to TRBJ2-1; 11 bases are shared with TRBD2. Per the germline V gene, CDR1 is LNHDA and CDR2 is SQIVND (reference sequence). V lost 3 bases, J lost 3 bases, and 4 bases stayed unmatched. The CDR3 consists of 16 residues. The CDR3 DNA is TGTGCCAGTAGTATTTGGACTAGCGGGTACTACAATGAGCAGTTCTTC. Residues: CASSIWTSGYYNEQFF.

CDR3 in DNA: TGTGCCAGCAGTGAAGAAGAGGGAGCTGAAGCTTTCTTT. It translates to CASSEEEGAEAFF. The genes are TRBV11-3 and TRBJ1-1; no definite D call. Germline V gives CDR1 SGHNT, CDR2 YENEEA. V shed 6 bases and J shed 6 bases, with 14 bases lying between them. CDR3 length: 13 residues.

This clone was seen only once. This CDR3 is CASSASGTGVQPQHF. CDR3 sequence (DNA): TGTGCCAGCAGTGCCTCCGGGACAGGGGTGCAGCCCCAGCATTTT. The gene calls are TRBV6-5 and TRBJ1-5, with 10 bases aligning to TRBD1. Germline V gene lookup returns CDR1 MNHEY and CDR2 SVGAGI. CDR3 length: 15 amino acids. V shed 5 bases and J 7 bases; nucleotides not matched to a gene: 8.

This chain uses TRBV27 with TRBJ2-3; the match to TRBD2 covers 14 bases. This CDR3 is built from 16 residues. Germline loops: CDR1 MNHEY, CDR2 SMNVEV (reference sequence). Trimming removed 5 bases from V and 8 bases from J; junction bases left unmatched: 9. Here the CDR3 DNA reads TGTGCCAGCAGTCCTGGGACTAGCGGGAGAGGAGGTACGCAGTATTTT. As protein: CASSPGTSGRGGTQYF.

The chain combines TRBV18 with TRBJ2-1; 14 bases agree with TRBD2. J lost 9 bases, V lost 5 bases, and 9 bases had no gene match. Germline CDR1 is KGHSH and CDR2 is LQKENI. The CDR3 covers 16 residues. This CDR3 reads CASSSSGTSGSGEQFF. In nucleotides, the CDR3 is TGTGCCAGCTCATCTTCCGGGACTAGCGGGAGTGGTGAGCAGTTCTTC.

This chain connects TRBV19 to TRBJ2-7; TRBD1 matches at 10 bases. Trimming at V came to 5 bases and at J to 3 bases, leaving 4 bases not matched to a gene. The CDR3 is 14 residues long. The V gene's germline CDR1 is LNHDA and CDR2 SQIVND (reference sequence). DNA for the CDR3: TGTGCCAGTAGTGCCGGGACAGGGGACTACGAGCAGTACTTC. Its protein is CASSAGTGDYEQYF.

V usage is TRBV9 and J usage is TRBJ2-3; the match to TRBD2 covers 11 bases. The CDR3 runs 16 residues. V lost 0 bases and J lost 2; bases outside the gene matches: 2. Germline-derived CDR1 and CDR2 are SGDLS and YYNGEE. The CDR3 spells CASSVGLAGFTDTQYF. The CDR3 DNA sequence: TGTGCCAGCAGCGTAGGACTAGCGGGATTCACAGATACGCAGTATTTT.

V and J are TRBV9 and TRBJ2-2; 8 nucleotides align to TRBD1. The germline CDR1 and CDR2 sequences are SGDLS and YYNGEE. J gave up 5 bases and V 4 bases, and 10 bases lay outside the gene matches. The CDR3 consists of 16 residues. CDR3 sequence reads: CASSPGQGVMTGELFF. The CDR3 DNA sequence: TGTGCCAGCAGCCCAGGACAGGGAGTTATGACCGGGGAGCTGTTTTTT.

This clone was seen more than once but under ten times. V usage is TRBV6-6 and J usage is TRBJ1-1; perhaps TRBD1 as D (5 bases). The germline gives CDR1 MNHNY, CDR2 SVGAGI (reference sequence). The CDR3 is 12 amino acids. Trimming pared 7 bases from V and 2 bases from J, leaving 8 bases between. CDR3 region: CASTTGNTEAFF. The CDR3 DNA is TGTGCCAGCACCACAGGCAACACTGAAGCTTTCTTT.